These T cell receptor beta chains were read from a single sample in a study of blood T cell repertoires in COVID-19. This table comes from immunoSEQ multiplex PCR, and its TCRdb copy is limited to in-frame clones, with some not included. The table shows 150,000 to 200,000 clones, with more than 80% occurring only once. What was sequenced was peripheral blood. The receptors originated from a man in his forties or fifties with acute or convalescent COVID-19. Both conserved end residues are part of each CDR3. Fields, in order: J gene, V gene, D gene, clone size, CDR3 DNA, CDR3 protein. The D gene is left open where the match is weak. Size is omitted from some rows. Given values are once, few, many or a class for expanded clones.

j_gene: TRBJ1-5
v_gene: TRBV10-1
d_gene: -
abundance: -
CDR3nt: TGCGCCAGCTCCCCGGGGCGGGGGTACCATCAGCCCCAGCATTTT
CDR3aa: CASSPGRGYHQPQHF

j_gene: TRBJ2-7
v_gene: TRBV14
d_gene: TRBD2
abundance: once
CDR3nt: TGTGCCAGCAGCCGGAAACTAGCGGGGGTCTCCTACGAGCAGTACTTC
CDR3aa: CASSRKLAGVSYEQYF

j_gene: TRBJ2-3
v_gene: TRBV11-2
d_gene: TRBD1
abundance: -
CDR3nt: TGTGCCAGCAGCCGGGACAGGGGTTCGCAGTATTTT
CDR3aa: CASSRDRGSQYF

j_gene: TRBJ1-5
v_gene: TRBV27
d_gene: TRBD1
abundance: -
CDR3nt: TGTGCCAGCAGTAGAACGCTGGGGCAGGGGGTAGGGCCCCAGCATTTT
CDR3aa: CASSRTLGQGVGPQHF

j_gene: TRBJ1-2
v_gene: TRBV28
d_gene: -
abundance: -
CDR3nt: TGTGCCAGCAGTATTTCGTGGACAGAAAACTATGGCTACACCTTC
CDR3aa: CASSISWTENYGYTF

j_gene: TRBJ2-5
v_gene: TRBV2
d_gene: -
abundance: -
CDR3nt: TGTGCCAGCAGGCCCACTCCGGGACACCCCAAGGAGACCCAGTACTTC
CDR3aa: CASRPTPGHPKETQYF

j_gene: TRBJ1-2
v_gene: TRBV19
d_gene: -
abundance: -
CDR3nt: TGTGCCAGTTCCGACAGCATAGATATCTATGGCTACACCTTC
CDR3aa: CASSDSIDIYGYTF

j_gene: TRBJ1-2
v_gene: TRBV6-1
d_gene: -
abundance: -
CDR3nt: TGTGCCAGCAGTGAAAACGACTGGTATGGCTACACCTTC
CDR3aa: CASSENDWYGYTF

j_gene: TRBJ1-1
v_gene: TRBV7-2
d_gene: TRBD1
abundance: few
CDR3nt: TGTGCCAGCAGCATGAGGACAGGGGGGAGCGTGAACACTGAAGCTTTCTTT
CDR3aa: CASSMRTGGSVNTEAFF

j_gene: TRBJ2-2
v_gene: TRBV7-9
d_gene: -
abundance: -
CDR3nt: TGTGCCAGCAGCCCCGAGCGGGCCCCCTACACCGGGGAGCTGTTTTTT
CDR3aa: CASSPERAPYTGELFF

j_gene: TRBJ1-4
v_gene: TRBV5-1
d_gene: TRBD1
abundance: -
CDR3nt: TGCGCCAGCAGCTTGCGGGCAGGGGGCGGTGAAAAACTGTTTTTT
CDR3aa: CASSLRAGGGEKLFF

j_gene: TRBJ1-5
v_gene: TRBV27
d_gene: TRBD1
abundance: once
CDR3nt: TGTGCCAGCAGACCCGGGACAGGGGAGGATCAGCCCCAGCATTTT
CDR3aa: CASRPGTGEDQPQHF

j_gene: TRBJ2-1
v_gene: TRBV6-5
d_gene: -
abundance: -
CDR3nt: TGTGCCAGCAGCCACACAGGGAGATCCTACAATGAGCAGTTCTTC
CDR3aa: CASSHTGRSYNEQFF

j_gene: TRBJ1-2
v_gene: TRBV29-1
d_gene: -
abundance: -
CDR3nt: TGCAGCGCCCTACTAGCTTTTAACTATGGCTACACCTTC
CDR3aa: CSALLAFNYGYTF

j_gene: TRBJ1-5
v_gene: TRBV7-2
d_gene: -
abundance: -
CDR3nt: TGTGCCAGCAGCTTTAAAGGGGGTGGTCAGCCCCAGCATTTT
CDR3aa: CASSFKGGGQPQHF

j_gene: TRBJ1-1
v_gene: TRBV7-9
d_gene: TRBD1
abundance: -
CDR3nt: TGTGCCAGCACCCTGGGACAGGGAAGCACTGAAGCTTTCTTT
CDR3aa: CASTLGQGSTEAFF

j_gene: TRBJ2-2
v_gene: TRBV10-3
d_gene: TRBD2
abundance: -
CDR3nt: TGTGCCATCAGTGACCCCGATAGCGGGAGAGGCACCGGGGAGCTGTTTTTT
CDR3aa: CAISDPDSGRGTGELFF

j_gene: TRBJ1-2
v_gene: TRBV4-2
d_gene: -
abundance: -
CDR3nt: TGTGCCAGCAGCCGCGCACCGGACAGCTCTAACTATGGCTACACCTTC
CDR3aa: CASSRAPDSSNYGYTF

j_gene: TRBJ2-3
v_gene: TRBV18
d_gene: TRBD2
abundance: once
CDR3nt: TGTGCCAGCTCACCATCTCTCCCAAGCGGGACCGGGGCAGATACGCAGTATTTT
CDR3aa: CASSPSLPSGTGADTQYF

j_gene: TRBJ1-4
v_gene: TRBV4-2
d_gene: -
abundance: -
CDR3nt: TGTGCCAGCAGCCAAACCGACCCGGGGGGTAATGAAAAACTGTTTTTT
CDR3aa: CASSQTDPGGNEKLFF

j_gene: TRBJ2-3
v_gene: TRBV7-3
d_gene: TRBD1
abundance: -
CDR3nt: TGTGCCAGCAGCGTACAGGGGGCAGCCGCAGATACGCAGTATTTT
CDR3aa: CASSVQGAAADTQYF

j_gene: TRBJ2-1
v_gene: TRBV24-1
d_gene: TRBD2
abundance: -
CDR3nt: TGTGCCACCGCGGGGGCGGGGGGGATTGGTGAGCAGTTCTTC
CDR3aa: CATAGAGGIGEQFF

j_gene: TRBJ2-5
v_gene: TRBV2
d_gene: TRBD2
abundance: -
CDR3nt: TGTGCCAGCAGGGTACTAGCGGGAGTCGGGGAGACCCAGTACTTC
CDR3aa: CASRVLAGVGETQYF

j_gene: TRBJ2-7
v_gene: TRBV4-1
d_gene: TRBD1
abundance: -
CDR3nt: TGCGCCAGCAGCCAAGGGATGACAGGGATCCGGCCCTACGAGCAGTACTTC
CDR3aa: CASSQGMTGIRPYEQYF

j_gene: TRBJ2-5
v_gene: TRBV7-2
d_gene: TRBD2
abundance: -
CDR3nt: TGTGCCAGCAGCCCCCAAATGGGGGGGGGAGAGACCCAGTACTTC
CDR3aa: CASSPQMGGGETQYF

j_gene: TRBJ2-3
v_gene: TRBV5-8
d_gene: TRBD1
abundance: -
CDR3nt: TGTGCCAGCAGCCCCGGGACAGGGGGCCCAGATACGCAGTATTTT
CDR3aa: CASSPGTGGPDTQYF

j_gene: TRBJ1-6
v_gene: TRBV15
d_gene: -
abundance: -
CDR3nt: TGTGCCACCAGCAACCTCATTGGGGGGAATTCACCCCTCCACTTT
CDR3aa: CATSNLIGGNSPLHF

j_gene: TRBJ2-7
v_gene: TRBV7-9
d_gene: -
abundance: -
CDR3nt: TGTGCCAGCAGCTTAGACACGCTCTACGAGCAGTACTTC
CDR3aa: CASSLDTLYEQYF

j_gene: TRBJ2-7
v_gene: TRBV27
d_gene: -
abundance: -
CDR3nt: TGTGCCAGCAGTTTAAAGGGCAGGGCAGCTTACGAGCAGTACTTC
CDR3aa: CASSLKGRAAYEQYF

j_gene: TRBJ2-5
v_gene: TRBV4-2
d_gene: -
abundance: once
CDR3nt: TGTGCCAGCAGCCAGCACAACGGGCCAAGGGGGGAGACCCAGTACTTC
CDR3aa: CASSQHNGPRGETQYF

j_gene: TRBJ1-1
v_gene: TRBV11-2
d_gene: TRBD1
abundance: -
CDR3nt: TGTGCCAGCAGCCGACAGGGGGCGTCGGACACTGAAGCTTTCTTT
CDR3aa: CASSRQGASDTEAFF

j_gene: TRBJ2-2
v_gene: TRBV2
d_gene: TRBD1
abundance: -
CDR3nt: TGTGCCAGCAGTCCGGACAGGGCCCCCGGGGAGCTGTTTTTT
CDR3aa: CASSPDRAPGELFF

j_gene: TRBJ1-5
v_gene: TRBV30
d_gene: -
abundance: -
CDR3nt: TGTGCCTGGAGTTGGAGGGAAGGCCAGCCCCAGCATTTT
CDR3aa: CAWSWREGQPQHF

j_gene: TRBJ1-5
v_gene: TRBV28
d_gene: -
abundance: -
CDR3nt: TGTGCCAGCGGCCTGAGCAATCAGCCCCAGCATTTT
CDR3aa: CASGLSNQPQHF

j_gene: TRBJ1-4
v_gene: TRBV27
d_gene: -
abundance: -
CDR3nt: TGTGCCAGCAGTCCACACCCCGGAGCAACTAATGAAAAACTGTTTTTT
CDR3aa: CASSPHPGATNEKLFF

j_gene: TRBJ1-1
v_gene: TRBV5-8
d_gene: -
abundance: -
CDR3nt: TGTGCCAGCAGCCCCTCCCAGGGAACCCCTGAAGCTTTCTTT
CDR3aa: CASSPSQGTPEAFF

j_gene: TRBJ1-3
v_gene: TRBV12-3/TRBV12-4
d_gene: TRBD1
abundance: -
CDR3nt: TGTGCCAGCAGGACAGGGGTTGGAAACACCATATATTTT
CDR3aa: CASRTGVGNTIYF

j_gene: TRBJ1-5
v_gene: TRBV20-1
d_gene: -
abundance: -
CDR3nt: TGCAGTGCTAGTTCATTCAATCAGCCCCAGCATTTT
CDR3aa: CSASSFNQPQHF

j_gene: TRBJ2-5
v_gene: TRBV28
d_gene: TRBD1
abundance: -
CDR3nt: TGTGCCAGCAGTGCCCCGGACAGGGGCGAAGAGACCCAGTACTTC
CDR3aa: CASSAPDRGEETQYF

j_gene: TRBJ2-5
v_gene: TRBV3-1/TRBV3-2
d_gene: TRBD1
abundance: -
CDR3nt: TGTGCCAGCAGCGTCCTCACAGGGGAGGAGACCCAGTACTTC
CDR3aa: CASSVLTGEETQYF

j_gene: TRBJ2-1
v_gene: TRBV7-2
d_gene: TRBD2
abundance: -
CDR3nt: TGTGCCAGCAGCGCCGGACTAGCGGGCTACAATGAGCAGTTCTTC
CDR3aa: CASSAGLAGYNEQFF

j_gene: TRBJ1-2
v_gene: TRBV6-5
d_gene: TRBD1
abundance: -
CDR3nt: TGTGCCAGCGGGGAGACAGGGACTAACTATGGCTACACCTTC
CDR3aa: CASGETGTNYGYTF

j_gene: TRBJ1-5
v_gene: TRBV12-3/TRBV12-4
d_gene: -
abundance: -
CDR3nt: TGTGCCAGCAGTTTTTCCCGCGATGGGCCCCAGCATTTT
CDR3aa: CASSFSRDGPQHF

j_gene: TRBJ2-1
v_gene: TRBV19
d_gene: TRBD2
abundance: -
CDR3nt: TGTGCCAGTAGTTTCGAGCGGGAGGGAAATAATGAGCAGTTCTTC
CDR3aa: CASSFEREGNNEQFF

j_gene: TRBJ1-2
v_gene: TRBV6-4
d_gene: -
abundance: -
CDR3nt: TGTGCCAGCAGGCCAGGATCAGCTAACTATGGCTACACCTTC
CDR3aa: CASRPGSANYGYTF

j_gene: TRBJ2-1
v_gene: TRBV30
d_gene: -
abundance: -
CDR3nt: TGTGCCTGGAGCCCGGGACTCCTTAGCTCCTACAATGAGCAGTTCTTC
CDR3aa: CAWSPGLLSSYNEQFF

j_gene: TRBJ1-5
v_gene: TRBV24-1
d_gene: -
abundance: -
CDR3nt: TGTGCCACCAGTGATTTTAGGGGTCAGCCCCAGCATTTT
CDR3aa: CATSDFRGQPQHF

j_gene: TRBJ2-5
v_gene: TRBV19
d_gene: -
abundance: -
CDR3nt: TGTGCCAGTAGTCGCCAAGAGACCCAGTACTTC
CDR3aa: CASSRQETQYF